The rows below give T cell receptor beta chains drawn from one sample of a study of response to subunit inactivated influenza vaccine. TCRdb called the RT-PCR reads again in MiXCR, with one record for every CDR3 protein. The data contain approximately 530,000 distinct CDR3 sequences, around 7.7% of them singletons. Sample: PBMCs from blood, taken 23 months after vaccination. All receptors come from a man between 45 and 75 years old who received an inactivated influenza vaccine. Each CDR3 is given with its conserved first and last residue. Each record gives: V gene, CDR3 protein.

v_call: TRBV4-2
cdr3_aa: CASSRQGGSPLHF

v_call: TRBV2
cdr3_aa: CASSVIASTGELFF

v_call: TRBV3-1
cdr3_aa: CASSHEGRHNEQFF

v_call: TRBV20-1
cdr3_aa: CSARAGQGNSPLHF

v_call: TRBV20-1
cdr3_aa: CSAGHTKSYSNQPQHF

v_call: TRBV6-5
cdr3_aa: CASSYRRAYNEQFF

v_call: TRBV4-3
cdr3_aa: CASSQDPWNSPLHF

v_call: TRBV29-1
cdr3_aa: CSVEGLSYEQYF

v_call: TRBV6-1
cdr3_aa: CASSEAAGSSQPQHF

v_call: TRBV10-2
cdr3_aa: CASITGANTGELFF

v_call: TRBV5-5
cdr3_aa: CASSRDLETQYF

v_call: TRBV2
cdr3_aa: CASHTGGNEQFF

v_call: TRBV12-3/TRBV12-4
cdr3_aa: CASSSWSGANNTYTDTQYF

v_call: TRBV5-1
cdr3_aa: CASSSLQGAGVQFF

v_call: TRBV20-1
cdr3_aa: CSARDGLSGPETQYF

v_call: TRBV5-5
cdr3_aa: CASSFQTGDGEQFF